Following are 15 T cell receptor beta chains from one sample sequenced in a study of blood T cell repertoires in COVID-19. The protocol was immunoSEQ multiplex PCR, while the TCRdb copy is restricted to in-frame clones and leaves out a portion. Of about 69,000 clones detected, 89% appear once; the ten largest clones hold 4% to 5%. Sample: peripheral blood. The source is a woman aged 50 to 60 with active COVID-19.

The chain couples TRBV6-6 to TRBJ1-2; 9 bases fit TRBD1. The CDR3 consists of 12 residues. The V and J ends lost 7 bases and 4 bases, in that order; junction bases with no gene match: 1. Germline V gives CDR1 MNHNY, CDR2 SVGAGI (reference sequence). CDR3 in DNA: TGTGCCAGCACGACAGGGGGCTATGGCTACACCTTC. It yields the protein CASTTGGYGYTF.

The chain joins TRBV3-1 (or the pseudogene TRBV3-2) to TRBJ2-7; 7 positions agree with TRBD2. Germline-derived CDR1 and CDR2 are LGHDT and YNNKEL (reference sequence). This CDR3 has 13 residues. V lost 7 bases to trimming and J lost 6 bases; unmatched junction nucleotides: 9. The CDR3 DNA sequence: TGTGCCAGCAACTCTGGAGGGAGGGTCGAGCAGTACTTC. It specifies CASNSGGRVEQYF.

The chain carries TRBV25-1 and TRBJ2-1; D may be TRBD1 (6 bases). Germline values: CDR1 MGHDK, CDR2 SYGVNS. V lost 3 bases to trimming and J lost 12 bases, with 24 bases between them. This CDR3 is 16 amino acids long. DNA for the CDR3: TGTGCCAGCAGTGACACCCGGCAGGGGAACCCTTTTTTGCAGTTCTTC. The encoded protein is CASSDTRQGNPFLQFF. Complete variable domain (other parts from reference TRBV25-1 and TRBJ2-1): EADIYQTPRYLVIGTGKKITLECSQTMGHDKMYWYQQDPGMELHLIHYSYGVNSTEKGDLSSESTVSRIRTEHFPLTLESARPSHTSQYLCASSDTRQGNPFLQFFGPGTRLTVL.

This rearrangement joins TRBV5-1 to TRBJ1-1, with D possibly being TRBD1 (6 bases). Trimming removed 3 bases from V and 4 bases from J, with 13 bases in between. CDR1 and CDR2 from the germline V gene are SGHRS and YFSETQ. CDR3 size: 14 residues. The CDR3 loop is CASSSRGSVTEAFF. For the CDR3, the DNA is TGCGCCAGCAGCTCCAGGGGTTCGGTCACTGAAGCTTTCTTT.

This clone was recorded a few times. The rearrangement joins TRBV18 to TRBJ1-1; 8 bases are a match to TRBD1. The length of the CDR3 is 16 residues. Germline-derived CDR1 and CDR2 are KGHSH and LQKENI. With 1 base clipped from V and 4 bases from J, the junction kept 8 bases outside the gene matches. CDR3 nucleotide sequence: TGTGCCAGCTCACCACTGGGGGGACAGGTCTTCACTGAAGCTTTCTTT. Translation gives CASSPLGGQVFTEAFF.

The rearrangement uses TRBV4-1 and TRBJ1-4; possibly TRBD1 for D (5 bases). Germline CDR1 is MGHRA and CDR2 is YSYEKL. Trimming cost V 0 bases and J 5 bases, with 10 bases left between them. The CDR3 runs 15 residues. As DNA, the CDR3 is TGCGCCAGCAGCCAAGAACGGGGGGGGAATGAAAAACTGTTTTTT. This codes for CASSQERGGNEKLFF.

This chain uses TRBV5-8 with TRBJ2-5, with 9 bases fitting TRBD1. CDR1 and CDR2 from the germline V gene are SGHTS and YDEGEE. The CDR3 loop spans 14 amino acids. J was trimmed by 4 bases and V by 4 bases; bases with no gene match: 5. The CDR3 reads CASSPGTGRETQYF. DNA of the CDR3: TGTGCCAGCAGCCCCGGGACAGGGAGAGAGACCCAGTACTTC.

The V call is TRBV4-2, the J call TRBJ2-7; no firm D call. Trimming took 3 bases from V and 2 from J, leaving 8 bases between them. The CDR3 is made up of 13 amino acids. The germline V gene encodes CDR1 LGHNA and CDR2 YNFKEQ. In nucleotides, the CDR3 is TGTGCCAGCAGCCAGTCGGTTACCTACGAGCAGTACTTC. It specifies CASSQSVTYEQYF.

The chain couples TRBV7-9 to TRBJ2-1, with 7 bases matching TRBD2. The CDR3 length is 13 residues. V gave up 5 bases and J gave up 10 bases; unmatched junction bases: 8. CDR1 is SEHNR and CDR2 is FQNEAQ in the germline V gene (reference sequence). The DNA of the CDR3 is TGTGCCAGCAGCGTGCGACTTAGCGGGGAGCAGTTCTTC. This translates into CASSVRLSGEQFF.

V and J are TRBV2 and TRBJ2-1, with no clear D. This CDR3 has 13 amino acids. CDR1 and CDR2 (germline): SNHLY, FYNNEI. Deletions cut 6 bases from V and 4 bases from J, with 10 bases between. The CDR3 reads CASSLLPYNEQFF. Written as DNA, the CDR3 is TGTGCCAGCAGCCTGCTACCGTACAATGAGCAGTTCTTC.

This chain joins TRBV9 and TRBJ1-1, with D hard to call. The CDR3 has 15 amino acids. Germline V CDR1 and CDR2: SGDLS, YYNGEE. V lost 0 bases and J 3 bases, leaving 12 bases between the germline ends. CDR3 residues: CASSVVGEQHTEAFF. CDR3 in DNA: TGTGCCAGCAGCGTAGTTGGGGAGCAGCACACTGAAGCTTTCTTT.

CDR3 nucleotide sequence: TGTGCCAGCTGGGGTCGGGGGATGAACACTGAAGCTTTCTTT. Encoded protein: CASWGRGMNTEAFF. This chain uses TRBV3-1 (or the pseudogene TRBV3-2) with TRBJ1-1; D possibly corresponds to TRBD1 (5 bases). Trimming stripped 8 bases from V and 0 bases from J, with 13 bases between. CDR3 length: 14 amino acids. Germline V gives CDR1 LGHDT, CDR2 YNNKEL (reference sequence).

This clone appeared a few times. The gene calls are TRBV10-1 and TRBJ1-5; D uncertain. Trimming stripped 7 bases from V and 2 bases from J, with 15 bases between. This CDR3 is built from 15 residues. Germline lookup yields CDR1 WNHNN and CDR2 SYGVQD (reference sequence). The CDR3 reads CASIVILAGNQPQHF. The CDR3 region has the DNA TGCGCCAGCATTGTCATACTAGCGGGCAATCAGCCCCAGCATTTT.

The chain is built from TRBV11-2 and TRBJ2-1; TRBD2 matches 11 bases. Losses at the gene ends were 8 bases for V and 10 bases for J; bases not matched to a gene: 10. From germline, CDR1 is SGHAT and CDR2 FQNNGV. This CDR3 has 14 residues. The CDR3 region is CASGYPSGRLEQFF. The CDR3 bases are TGTGCCAGCGGATACCCTAGCGGGAGGTTAGAGCAGTTCTTC.

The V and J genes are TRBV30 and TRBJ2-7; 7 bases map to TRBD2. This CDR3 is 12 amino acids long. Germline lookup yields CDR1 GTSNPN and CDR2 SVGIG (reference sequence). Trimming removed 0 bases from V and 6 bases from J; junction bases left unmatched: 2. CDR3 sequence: CAWSVGGIEQYF. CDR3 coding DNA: TGTGCCTGGAGTGTGGGGGGGATCGAGCAGTACTTC.